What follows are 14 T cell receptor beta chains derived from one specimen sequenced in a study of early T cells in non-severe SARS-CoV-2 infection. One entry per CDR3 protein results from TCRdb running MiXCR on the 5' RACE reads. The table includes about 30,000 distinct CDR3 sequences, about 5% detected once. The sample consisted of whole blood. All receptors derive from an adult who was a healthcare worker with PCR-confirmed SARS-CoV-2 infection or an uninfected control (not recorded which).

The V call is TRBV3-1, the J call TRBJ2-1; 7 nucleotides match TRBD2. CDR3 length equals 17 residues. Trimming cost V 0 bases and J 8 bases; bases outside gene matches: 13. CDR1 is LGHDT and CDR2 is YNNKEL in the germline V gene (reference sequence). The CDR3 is CASSQDAGLDVFDEQFF. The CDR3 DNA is TGTGCCAGCAGCCAAGACGCCGGACTAGACGTTTTCGATGAGCAGTTCTTC.

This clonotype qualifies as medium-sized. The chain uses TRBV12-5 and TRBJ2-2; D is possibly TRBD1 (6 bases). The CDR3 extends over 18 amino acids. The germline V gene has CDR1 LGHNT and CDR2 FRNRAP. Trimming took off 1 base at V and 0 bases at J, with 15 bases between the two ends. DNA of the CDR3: TGTGCTAGTGGTTTGGGAGGACAGAAAGTCCCGAACACCGGGGAGCTGTTTTTT. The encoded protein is CASGLGGQKVPNTGELFF.

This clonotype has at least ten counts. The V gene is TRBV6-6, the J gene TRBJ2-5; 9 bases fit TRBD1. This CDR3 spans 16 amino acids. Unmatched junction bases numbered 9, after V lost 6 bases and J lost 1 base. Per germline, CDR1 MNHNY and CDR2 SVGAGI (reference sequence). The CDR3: CASRGQGPGSQETQYF. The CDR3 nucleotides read TGTGCCAGCAGGGGACAGGGCCCCGGAAGCCAAGAGACCCAGTACTTC.

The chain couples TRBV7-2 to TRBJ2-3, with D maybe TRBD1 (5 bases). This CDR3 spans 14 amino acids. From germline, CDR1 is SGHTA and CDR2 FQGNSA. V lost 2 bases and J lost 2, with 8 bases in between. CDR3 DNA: TGTGCCAGCAGCTTATGGGGCCCCACAGATACGCAGTATTTT. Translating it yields CASSLWGPTDTQYF.

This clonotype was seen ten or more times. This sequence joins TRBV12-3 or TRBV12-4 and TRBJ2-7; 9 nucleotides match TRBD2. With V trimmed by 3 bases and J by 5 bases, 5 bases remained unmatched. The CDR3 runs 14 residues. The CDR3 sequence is CASSFPSGTHEQYF. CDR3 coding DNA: TGTGCCAGCAGTTTTCCTAGCGGGACGCACGAGCAGTACTTC.

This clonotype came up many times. This CDR3 is CASSPRMPSTDTQYF. The CDR3 DNA follows: TGTGCCAGCAGCCCCCGGATGCCGAGCACAGATACGCAGTATTTT. V usage is TRBV5-4 and J usage is TRBJ2-3; D not certain. V gave up 4 bases and J gave up 0 bases, with 12 bases separating them. This CDR3 is 15 amino acids long. CDR1 and CDR2 from the germline V gene are SGHNT and YYREEE (reference sequence).

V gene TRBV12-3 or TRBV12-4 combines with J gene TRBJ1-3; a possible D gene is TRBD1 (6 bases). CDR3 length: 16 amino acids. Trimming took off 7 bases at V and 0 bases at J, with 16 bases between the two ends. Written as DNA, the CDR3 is TGTGCCAGCACTCCCGGACAGACCCGCTCTGGAAACACCATATATTTT. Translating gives CASTPGQTRSGNTIYF.

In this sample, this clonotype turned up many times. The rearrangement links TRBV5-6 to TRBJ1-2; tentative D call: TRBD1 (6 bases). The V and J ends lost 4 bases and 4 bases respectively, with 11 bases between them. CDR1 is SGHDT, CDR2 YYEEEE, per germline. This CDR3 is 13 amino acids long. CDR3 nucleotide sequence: TGTGCCAGCAGCCCGGGGGGCGGCTATGGCTACACCTTC. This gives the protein CASSPGGGYGYTF.

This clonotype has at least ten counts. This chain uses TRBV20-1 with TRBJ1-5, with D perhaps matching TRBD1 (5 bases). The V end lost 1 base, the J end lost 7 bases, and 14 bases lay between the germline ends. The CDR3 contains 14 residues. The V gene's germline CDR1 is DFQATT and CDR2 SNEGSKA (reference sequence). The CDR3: CSARGGADGQPQHF. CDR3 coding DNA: TGCAGTGCTAGAGGTGGGGCTGATGGGCAGCCCCAGCATTTT.

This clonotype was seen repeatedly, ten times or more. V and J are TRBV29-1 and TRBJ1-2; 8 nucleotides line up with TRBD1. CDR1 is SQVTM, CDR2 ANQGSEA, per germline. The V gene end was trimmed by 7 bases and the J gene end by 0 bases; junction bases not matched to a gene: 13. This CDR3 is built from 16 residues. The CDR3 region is CSARNLDRETNYGYTF. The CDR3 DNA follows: TGCAGCGCTCGTAATTTGGACAGGGAGACTAACTATGGCTACACCTTC.

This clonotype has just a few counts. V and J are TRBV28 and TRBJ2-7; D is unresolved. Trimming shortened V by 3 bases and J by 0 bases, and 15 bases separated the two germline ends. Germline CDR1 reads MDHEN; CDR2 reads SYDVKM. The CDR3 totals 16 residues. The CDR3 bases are TGTGCCAGCAGTTTCGCCCTGGACGGCAGCTCCTACGAGCAGTACTTC. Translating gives CASSFALDGSSYEQYF.

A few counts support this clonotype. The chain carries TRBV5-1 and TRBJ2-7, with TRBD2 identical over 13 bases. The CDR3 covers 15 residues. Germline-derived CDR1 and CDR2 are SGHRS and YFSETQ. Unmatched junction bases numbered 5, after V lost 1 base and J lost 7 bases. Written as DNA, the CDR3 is TGCGCCAGCAGCTTGACTAGCGGGAGGGCGGGAGAGCAGTACTTC. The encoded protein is CASSLTSGRAGEQYF.

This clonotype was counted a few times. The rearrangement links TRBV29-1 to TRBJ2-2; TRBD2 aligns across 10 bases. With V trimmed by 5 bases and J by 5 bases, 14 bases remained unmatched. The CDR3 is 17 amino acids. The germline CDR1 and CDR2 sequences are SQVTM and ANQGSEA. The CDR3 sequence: CSVSRLAGASGTGELFF. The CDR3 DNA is TGCAGCGTTAGCCGTCTAGCGGGGGCCTCGGGAACCGGGGAGCTGTTTTTT.

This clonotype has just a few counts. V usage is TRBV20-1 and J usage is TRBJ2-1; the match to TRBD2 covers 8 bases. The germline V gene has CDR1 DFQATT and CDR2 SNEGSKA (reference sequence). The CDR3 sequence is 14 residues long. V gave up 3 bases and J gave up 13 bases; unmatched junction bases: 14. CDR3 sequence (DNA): TGCAGTGCTAGCGACGGGGGGGCGAGGGTTGTTCAGTTCTTC. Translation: CSASDGGARVVQFF.